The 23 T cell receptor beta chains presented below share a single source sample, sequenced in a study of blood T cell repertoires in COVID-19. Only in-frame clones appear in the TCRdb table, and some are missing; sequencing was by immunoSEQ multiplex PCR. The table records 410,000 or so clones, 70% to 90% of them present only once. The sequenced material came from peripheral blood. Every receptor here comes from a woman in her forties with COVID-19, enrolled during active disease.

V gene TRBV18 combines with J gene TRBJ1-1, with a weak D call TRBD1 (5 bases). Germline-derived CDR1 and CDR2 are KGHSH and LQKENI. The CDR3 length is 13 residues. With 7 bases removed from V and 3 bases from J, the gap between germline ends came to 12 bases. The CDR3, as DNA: TGTGCCAGCTTTTCTACCAGGGACACTGAAGCTTTCTTT. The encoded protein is CASFSTRDTEAFF.

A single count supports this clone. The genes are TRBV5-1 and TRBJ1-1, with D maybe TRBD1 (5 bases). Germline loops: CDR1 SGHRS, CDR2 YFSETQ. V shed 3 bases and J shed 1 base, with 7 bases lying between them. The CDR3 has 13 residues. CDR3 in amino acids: CASSYGGNTEAFF. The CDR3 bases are TGCGCCAGCAGCTACGGGGGGAACACTGAAGCTTTCTTT. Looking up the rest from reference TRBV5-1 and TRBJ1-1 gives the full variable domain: KAGVTQTPRYLIKTRGQQVTLSCSPISGHRSVSWYQQTPGQGLQFLFEYFSETQRNKGNFPGRFSGRQFSNSRSEMNVSTLELGDSALYLCASSYGGNTEAFFGQGTRLTVV.

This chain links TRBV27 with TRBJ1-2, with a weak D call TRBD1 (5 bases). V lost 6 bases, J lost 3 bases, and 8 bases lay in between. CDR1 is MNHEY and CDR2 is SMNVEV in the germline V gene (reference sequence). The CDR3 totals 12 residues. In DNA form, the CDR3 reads TGTGCCAGCAGGACAGCTGACTATGGCTACACCTTC. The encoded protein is CASRTADYGYTF.

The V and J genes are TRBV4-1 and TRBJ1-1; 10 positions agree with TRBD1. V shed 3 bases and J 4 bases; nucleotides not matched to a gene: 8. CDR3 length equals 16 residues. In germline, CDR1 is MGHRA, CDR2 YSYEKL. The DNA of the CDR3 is TGCGCCAGCAGCCATTATCCGGGACAGGGGCCCACTGAAGCTTTCTTT. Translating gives CASSHYPGQGPTEAFF.

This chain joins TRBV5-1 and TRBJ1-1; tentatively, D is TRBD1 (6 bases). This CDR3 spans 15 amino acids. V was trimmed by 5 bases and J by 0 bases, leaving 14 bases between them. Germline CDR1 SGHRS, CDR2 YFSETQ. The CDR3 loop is CASRRTTGMNTEAFF. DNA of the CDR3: TGCGCCAGCAGACGTACTACAGGGATGAACACTGAAGCTTTCTTT.

The CDR3 loop reads CASSEERGYEQFF. The CDR3 nucleotides are TGTGCCAGCAGTGAAGAGCGGGGATATGAGCAGTTCTTC. The chain links TRBV6-1 to TRBJ2-1, with 7 nucleotides matching TRBD2. V trimming: 1 base; J trimming: 8 bases; junction bases outside the gene matches: 2. The CDR3 consists of 13 residues. Germline CDR1 MNHNS, CDR2 SASEGT.

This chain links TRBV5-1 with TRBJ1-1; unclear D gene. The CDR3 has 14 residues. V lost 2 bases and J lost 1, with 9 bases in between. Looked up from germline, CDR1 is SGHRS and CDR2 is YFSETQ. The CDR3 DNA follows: TGCGCCAGCAGCTTCGACATAAGGAACACTGAAGCTTTCTTT. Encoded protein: CASSFDIRNTEAFF. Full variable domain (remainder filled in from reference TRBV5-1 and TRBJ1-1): KAGVTQTPRYLIKTRGQQVTLSCSPISGHRSVSWYQQTPGQGLQFLFEYFSETQRNKGNFPGRFSGRQFSNSRSEMNVSTLELGDSALYLCASSFDIRNTEAFFGQGTRLTVV.

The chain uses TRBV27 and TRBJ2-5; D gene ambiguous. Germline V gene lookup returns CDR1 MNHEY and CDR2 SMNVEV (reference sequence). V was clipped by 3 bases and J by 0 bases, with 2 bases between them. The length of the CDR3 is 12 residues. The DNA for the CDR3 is TGTGCCAGCAGTTTCAACCAAGAGACCCAGTACTTC. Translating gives CASSFNQETQYF.

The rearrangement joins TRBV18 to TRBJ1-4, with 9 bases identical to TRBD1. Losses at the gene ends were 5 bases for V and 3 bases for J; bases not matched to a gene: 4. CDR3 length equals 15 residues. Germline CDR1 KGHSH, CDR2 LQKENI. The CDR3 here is CASSATGGANEKLFF. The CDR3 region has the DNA TGTGCCAGCTCAGCGACAGGGGGAGCTAATGAAAAACTGTTTTTT.

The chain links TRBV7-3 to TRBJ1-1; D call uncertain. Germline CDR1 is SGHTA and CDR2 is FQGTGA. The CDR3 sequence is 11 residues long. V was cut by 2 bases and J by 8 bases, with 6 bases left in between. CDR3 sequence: CASSLVMEAFF. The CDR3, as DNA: TGTGCCAGCAGCTTAGTAATGGAAGCTTTCTTT.

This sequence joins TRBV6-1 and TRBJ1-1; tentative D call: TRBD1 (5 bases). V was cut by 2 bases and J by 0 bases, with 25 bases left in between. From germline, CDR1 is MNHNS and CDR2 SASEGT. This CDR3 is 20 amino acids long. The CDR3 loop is CASSERGYTRVSEMNTEAFF. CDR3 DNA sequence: TGTGCCAGCAGTGAAAGGGGCTACACCCGGGTTTCGGAGATGAACACTGAAGCTTTCTTT.

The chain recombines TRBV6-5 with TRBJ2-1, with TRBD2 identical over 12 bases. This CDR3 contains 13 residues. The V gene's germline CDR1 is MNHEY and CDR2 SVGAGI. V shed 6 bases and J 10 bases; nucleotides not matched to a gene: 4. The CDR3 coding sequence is TGTGCCAGCAGGGGACTAGCGGGTGGGGAGCAGTTCTTC. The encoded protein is CASRGLAGGEQFF.

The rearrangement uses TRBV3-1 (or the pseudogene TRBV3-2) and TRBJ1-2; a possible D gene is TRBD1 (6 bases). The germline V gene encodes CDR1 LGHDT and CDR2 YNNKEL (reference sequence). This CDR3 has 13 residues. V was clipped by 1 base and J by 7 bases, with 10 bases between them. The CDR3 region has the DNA TGTGCCAGCAGCCAAGGGACAGTTCCTGGCTACACCTTC. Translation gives CASSQGTVPGYTF.

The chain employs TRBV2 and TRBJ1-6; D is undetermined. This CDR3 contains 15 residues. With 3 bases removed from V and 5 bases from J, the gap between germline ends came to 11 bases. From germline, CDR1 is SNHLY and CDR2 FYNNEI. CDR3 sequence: CASSDRRIDNSPLHF. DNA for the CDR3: TGTGCCAGCAGTGATAGGCGGATCGATAATTCACCCCTCCACTTT.

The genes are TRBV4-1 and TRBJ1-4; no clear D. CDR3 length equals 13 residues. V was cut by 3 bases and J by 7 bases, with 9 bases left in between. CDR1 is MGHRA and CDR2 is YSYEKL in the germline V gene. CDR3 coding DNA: TGCGCCAGCAGCCACAATCAGATTGAAAAACTGTTTTTT. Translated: CASSHNQIEKLFF.

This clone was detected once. The chain's CDR3 is CASSLGGHMNTEAFF. The DNA of the CDR3 is TGTGCCAGCAGTTTAGGCGGACATATGAACACTGAAGCTTTCTTT. The chain uses TRBV28 and TRBJ1-1; D possibly corresponds to TRBD1 (5 bases). V was trimmed by 2 bases and J by 0 bases, leaving 10 bases between them. This CDR3 region has 15 residues. Germline lookup yields CDR1 MDHEN and CDR2 SYDVKM.

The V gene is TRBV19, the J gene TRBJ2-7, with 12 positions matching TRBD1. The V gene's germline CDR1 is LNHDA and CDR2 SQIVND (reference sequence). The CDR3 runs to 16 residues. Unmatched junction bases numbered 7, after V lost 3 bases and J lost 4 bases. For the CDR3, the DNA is TGTGCCAGTAGTATCCAGGGACAGGGGGCCGGTTACGAGCAGTACTTC. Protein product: CASSIQGQGAGYEQYF.

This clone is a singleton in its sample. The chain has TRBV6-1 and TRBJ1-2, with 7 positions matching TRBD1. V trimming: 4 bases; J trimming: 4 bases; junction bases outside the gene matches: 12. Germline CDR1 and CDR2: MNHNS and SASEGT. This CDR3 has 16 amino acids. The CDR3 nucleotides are TGTGCCAGCAGTGGGTTTAACAGGGGCGACGGCTATGGCTACACCTTC. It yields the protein CASSGFNRGDGYGYTF.

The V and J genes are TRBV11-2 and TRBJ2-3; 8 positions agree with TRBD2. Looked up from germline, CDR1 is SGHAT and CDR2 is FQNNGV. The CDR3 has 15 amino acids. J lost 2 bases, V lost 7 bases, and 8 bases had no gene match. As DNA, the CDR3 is TGTGCCAGCACCTATCGGGGGGGCTCCACAGATACGCAGTATTTT. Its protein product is CASTYRGGSTDTQYF.

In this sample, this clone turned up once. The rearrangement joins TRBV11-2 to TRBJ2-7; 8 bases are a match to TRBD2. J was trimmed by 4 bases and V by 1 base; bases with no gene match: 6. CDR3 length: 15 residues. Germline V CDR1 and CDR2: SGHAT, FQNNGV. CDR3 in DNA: TGTGCCAGCAGCTTAGTCGCCAGCGGGAGATACGAGCAGTACTTC. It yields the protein CASSLVASGRYEQYF.

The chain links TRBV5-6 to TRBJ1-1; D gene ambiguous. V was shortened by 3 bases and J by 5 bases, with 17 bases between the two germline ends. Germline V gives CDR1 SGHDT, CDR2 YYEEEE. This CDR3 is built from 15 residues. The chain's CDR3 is CASSYSDPSETEAFF. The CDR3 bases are TGTGCCAGCAGCTATTCAGACCCGTCGGAGACTGAAGCTTTCTTT.

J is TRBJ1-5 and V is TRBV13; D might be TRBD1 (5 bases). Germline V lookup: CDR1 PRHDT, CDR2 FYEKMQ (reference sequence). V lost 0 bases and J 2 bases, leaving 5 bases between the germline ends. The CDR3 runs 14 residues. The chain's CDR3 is CASSLGGGNQPQHF. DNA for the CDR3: TGTGCCAGCAGCTTAGGAGGGGGCAATCAGCCCCAGCATTTT.

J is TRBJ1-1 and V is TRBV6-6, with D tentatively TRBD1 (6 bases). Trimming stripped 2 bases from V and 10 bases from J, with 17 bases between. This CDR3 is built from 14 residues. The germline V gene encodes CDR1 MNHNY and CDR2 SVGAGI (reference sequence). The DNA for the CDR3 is TGTGCCAGCAGTTACACCTGGACAGCCAAGGGAGCTTTCTTT. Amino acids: CASSYTWTAKGAFF.